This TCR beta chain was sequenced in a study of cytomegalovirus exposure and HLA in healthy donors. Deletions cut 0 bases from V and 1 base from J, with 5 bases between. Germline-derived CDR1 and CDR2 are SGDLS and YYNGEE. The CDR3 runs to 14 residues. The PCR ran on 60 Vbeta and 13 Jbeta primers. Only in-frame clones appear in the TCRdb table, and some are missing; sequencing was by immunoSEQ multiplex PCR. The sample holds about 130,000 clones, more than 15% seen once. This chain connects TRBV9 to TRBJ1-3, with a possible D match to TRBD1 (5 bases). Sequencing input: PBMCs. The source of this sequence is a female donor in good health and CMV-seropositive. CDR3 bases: TGTGCCAGCAGCGTAGACAGGTCTGGAAACACCATATATTTT. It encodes CASSVDRSGNTIYF.